These T cell receptor beta chains were read from a single sample in a study of low-dose radiotherapy and immunotherapy resistance in tumors. MiXCR was run by TCRdb on the reads, yielding one entry per CDR3 protein. Of almost 45,000 distinct CDR3 sequences listed, less than 30% are singletons. The sequences come from PBMCs, collected after low-dose radiotherapy plus immunotherapy. These receptors all come from a male donor with prostate cancer. Both conserved end residues are part of each CDR3. The D gene is left open where the match is weak. Only part of the rows carry a size: once, few, many, or a class if the clone is expanded.

14	.	.	TRBV19	TRBJ2-2	TGTGTCAGTAGTATCAGGGGGAACACCGGGGAGCTGTTTTTT	CVSSIRGNTGELFF
13	many	.	TRBV29-1	TRBJ2-3	TGCAGCGTTGAGGGGGGCGGGGGAGATACGCAGTATTTT	CSVEGGGGDTQYF
15	many	.	TRBV5-6	TRBJ2-1	TGTGCCAGCAGCTTGGGTGCGGGGTCATACAATGAGCAGTTCTTC	CASSLGAGSYNEQFF
15	few	.	TRBV5-1	TRBJ2-2	TGCGCCAGCAGTTTGTCACTCCAGAACACCGGGGAGCTGTTTTTT	CASSLSLQNTGELFF
14	many	TRBD2	TRBV12-3/TRBV12-4	TRBJ2-3	TGTGCCAGCAGGCGACTAGCACTCACAGATACGCAGTATTTT	CASRRLALTDTQYF
13	.	.	TRBV18	TRBJ1-4	TGTGCCAGCTCACGCTCGCCCGGTGAAAAACTGTTTTTT	CASSRSPGEKLFF
15	.	TRBD1	TRBV28	TRBJ2-2	TGTGCCAGCAGTTTAGTGGACAGGGGTACCGGGGAGCTGTTTTTT	CASSLVDRGTGELFF
14	many	.	TRBV7-9	TRBJ2-1	TGTGCCAGCAGCTCACCGGGCCAAACGGGTGAGCAGTTCTTC	CASSSPGQTGEQFF
15	.	TRBD1	TRBV9	TRBJ2-1	TGTGCCAGCAGCGCCTCGGGACAGGGTAGAAATGAGCAGTTCTTC	CASSASGQGRNEQFF
15	many	.	TRBV28	TRBJ2-7	TGTGCCAGCGGGGATATGGGCACCTTGGCCTACGAGCAGTACTTC	CASGDMGTLAYEQYF
13	medium-sized	.	TRBV28	TRBJ2-7	TGTGCCAGCAGTTTATGGAGCCCGCCCGAGCAGTACTTC	CASSLWSPPEQYF
14	once	TRBD2	TRBV27	TRBJ2-3	TGTGCCAGCACTAGCGGGAGCTCGGCGGATACGCAGTATTTT	CASTSGSSADTQYF
13	many	.	TRBV28	TRBJ2-4	TGTGCCAGCAGTTTACGGGAACTAGTCGCCTTGTACTTC	CASSLRELVALYF
12	many	.	TRBV23-1	TRBJ1-1	TGCGCCAGCAGTCGGTGGGTTTTAGGTGCTTTCTTT	CASSRWVLGAFF
11	many	.	TRBV2	TRBJ2-7	TGTGCCAGCAGTGTGCGGCGCGAGCAGTACTTC	CASSVRREQYF
17	few	.	TRBV9	TRBJ2-1	TGTGCCAGCAGCGTAGGGGGGGGCGGGAAGGCAGTCGATGAGCAGTTCTTC	CASSVGGGGKAVDEQFF
12	.	.	TRBV29-1	TRBJ1-1	TGCAGCGTTGAAGGTGACTCTCCTGAAGCTTTCTTT	CSVEGDSPEAFF
15	.	.	TRBV7-2	TRBJ2-1	TGTGCCAGCAGCTTAGGTCGGGAGACCTACAATGAGCAGTTCTTC	CASSLGRETYNEQFF
18	many	TRBD1	TRBV27	TRBJ1-5	TGTGCCAGCAACATACCGGACAGGGAAGCAGGGGGCAATCAGCCCCAGCATTTT	CASNIPDREAGGNQPQHF
17	many	TRBD2	TRBV25-1	TRBJ2-1	TGTGCCAGCAGCCGAGGGGCTAGCGGGAGTTCCTACAATGAGCAGTTCTTC	CASSRGASGSSYNEQFF
16	.	.	TRBV14	TRBJ1-1	TGTGCCAGCAGCCAAGTAGGGGAACAGGGGAACACTGAAGCTTTCTTT	CASSQVGEQGNTEAFF
13	many	.	TRBV4-1	TRBJ2-1	TGCGCCAGCAGCCAAGTTTTGTACAATGAGCAGTTCTTC	CASSQVLYNEQFF
15	many	TRBD2	TRBV5-1	TRBJ2-1	TGCGCCAGCAGCTTCGGGGGGGGAGATTGGGGTGAGCAGTTCTTC	CASSFGGGDWGEQFF
14	many	TRBD1	TRBV15	TRBJ1-2	TGTGCCACCAGCCTCGGGACAGCTAACTATGGCTACACCTTC	CATSLGTANYGYTF
13	.	.	TRBV20-1	TRBJ2-1	TGCAGTGCCCCCGCACTGGGGGCTCTGGGTGAGCAGTTC	CSAPALGALGEQF
13	.	.	TRBV4-2	TRBJ1-2	TGTGCCAGCAGCCAAGAGGGCGGCTATGGCTACACCTTC	CASSQEGGYGYTF
13	many	.	TRBV5-4	TRBJ2-6	TGTGCCAGCAGCTTGACTGGGGCCAACGTCCTGACTTTC	CASSLTGANVLTF
13	few	.	TRBV19	TRBJ1-6	TGTGCCAGTAGACGGATAATTAATTCACCCCTCCACTTT	CASRRIINSPLHF
17	many	TRBD2	TRBV19	TRBJ2-2	TGTGCCAGTAGTATAGACCTGGGACTAGCGGCGACCGGGGAGCTGTTTTTT	CASSIDLGLAATGELFF
14	once	TRBD1	TRBV10-3	TRBJ1-5	TGTGCCACTGTTGGTGGCAGGGGGGATCAGCCCCAGCATTTT	CATVGGRGDQPQHF
14	many	TRBD2	TRBV2	TRBJ2-1	TGTGCCAGCACGGCGGGAGGTAATGACAATGAGCAGTTCTTC	CASTAGGNDNEQFF
18	many	TRBD1	TRBV28	TRBJ2-3	TGTGCCAGCAGTCCCCCCCCCCGACAGGGAGAGTCAACAGATACGCAGTATTTT	CASSPPPRQGESTDTQYF
14	many	.	TRBV7-9	TRBJ2-1	TGTGCCAGCAGCTTACCGGGACTGCCAAATGAGCAGTTCTTC	CASSLPGLPNEQFF
14	.	.	TRBV7-9	TRBJ1-4	TGTGCCAGCAGCTTAACAGCGACTAATGAAAAACTGTTTTTT	CASSLTATNEKLFF
14	many	.	TRBV11-2	TRBJ2-7	TGTGCCAGCAGCTTAGCGCAGGGGGGCTACGAGCAGTACTTC	CASSLAQGGYEQYF
11	many	TRBD1	TRBV28	TRBJ1-4	TGTGTGGTACAGGGGAGTGAAAAACTGTTTTTT	CVVQGSEKLFF
17	many	.	TRBV6-2/TRBV6-3	TRBJ2-3	TGTGCCAGCACCTACAACCCCAGGGAAAGGGGCACAGATACGCAGTATTTT	CASTYNPRERGTDTQYF
17	many	TRBD2	TRBV2	TRBJ2-1	TGTGCCAGCAGCCGGGGCCCAGCGGGAGTATTGTACAATGAGCAGTTCTTC	CASSRGPAGVLYNEQFF
22	many	TRBD2	TRBV5-1	TRBJ2-1	TGCGCCAGCAGCTTGTCTAGTTCGGCAGGGTGGGGGACTAGCGGAGAATACAATGAGCAGTTCTTC	CASSLSSSAGWGTSGEYNEQFF
15	few	.	TRBV2	TRBJ2-1	TGTGCCAGCATGGTTTGGGCCAGCTCCTACAATGAGCAGTTCTTC	CASMVWASSYNEQFF
16	few	.	TRBV4-1	TRBJ1-4	TGCGCCAGCAGCCAAGAACTGACAGGCCATAATGAAAAACTGTTTTTT	CASSQELTGHNEKLFF
13	many	.	TRBV29-1	TRBJ1-1	TGCAGCGTTGAACAGGGGATGAACACTGAAGCTTTCTTT	CSVEQGMNTEAFF
13	many	TRBD2	TRBV10-3	TRBJ2-3	TGTGCCATCAGGGGGCGGGAGAAAGATACGCAGTATTTT	CAIRGREKDTQYF
17	many	.	TRBV28	TRBJ2-2	TGTGCCAGCAGTTTTTTCGCCGGGGGACGGGGCACCGGGGAGCTGTTTTTT	CASSFFAGGRGTGELFF
14	few	.	TRBV20-1	TRBJ1-1	TGCAGTGCTAGGCCCGGGGGGAGGGACACTGAAGCTTTCTTT	CSARPGGRDTEAFF
12	many	.	TRBV2	TRBJ1-2	TGTGCCAGCAGTGAGGGCCGAGGGGGCTACACCTTC	CASSEGRGGYTF
15	.	.	TRBV13	TRBJ2-1	TGTGTCAGCAGCCCAAACGGAAAACCTACCCTGGAGCAGTTCTTC	CVSSPNGKPTLEQFF
10	few	.	TRBV27	TRBJ1-2	TGTGCCAGCAGTTCCACTGGCTACACCTTC	CASSSTGYTF
15	once	.	TRBV9	TRBJ1-1	TGTGCCAGCAGCGTATCAGGCACCTCGAAAACTGAAGCTTTCTTT	CASSVSGTSKTEAFF
18	many	TRBD2	TRBV6-5	TRBJ2-1	TGTGCCAGCAGGACCGGGACTAGCGGGGTGAGCTCCTACAATGAGCAGTTCTTC	CASRTGTSGVSSYNEQFF
14	many	.	TRBV10-3	TRBJ1-1	TGTGCCATCAGCCAAGGGGACCCGAACACTGAAGCTTTCTTT	CAISQGDPNTEAFF
16	many	.	TRBV4-1	TRBJ2-7	TGCGCCAGCAGCCAAATCGACGTTCCCATCTCCCACGAGCAGTACTTC	CASSQIDVPISHEQYF
16	medium-sized	TRBD2	TRBV3-1	TRBJ2-1	TGTGCCAGCAGCCAGTATTTCGGGGGGGCCGGGGATGAGCAGTTCTTC	CASSQYFGGAGDEQFF
13	.	.	TRBV6-1	TRBJ2-6	TGTGCCGCCCGCGGCTCTGGGGCCAACGTCCTGACTTTC	CAARGSGANVLTF
15	many	TRBD1	TRBV7-9	TRBJ2-1	TGTGCCAGCAGCATAAACAGGGGGTCGTACAATGAGCAGTTCTTC	CASSINRGSYNEQFF